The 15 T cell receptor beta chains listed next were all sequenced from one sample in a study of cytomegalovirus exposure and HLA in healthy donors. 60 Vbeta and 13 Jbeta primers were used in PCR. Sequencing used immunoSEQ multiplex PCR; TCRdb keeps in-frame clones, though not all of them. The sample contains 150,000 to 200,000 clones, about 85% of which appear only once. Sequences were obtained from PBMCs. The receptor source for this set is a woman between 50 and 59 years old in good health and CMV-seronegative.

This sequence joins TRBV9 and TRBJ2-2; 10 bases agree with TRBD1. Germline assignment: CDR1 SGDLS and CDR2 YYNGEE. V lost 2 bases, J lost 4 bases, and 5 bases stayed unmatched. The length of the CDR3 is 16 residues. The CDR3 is CASSVRQGASTGELFF. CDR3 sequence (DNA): TGTGCCAGCAGCGTCAGACAGGGGGCAAGCACCGGGGAGCTGTTTTTT.

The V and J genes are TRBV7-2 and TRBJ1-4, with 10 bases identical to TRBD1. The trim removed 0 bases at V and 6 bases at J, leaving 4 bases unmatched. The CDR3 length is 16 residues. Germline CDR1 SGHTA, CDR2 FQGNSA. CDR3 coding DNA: TGTGCCAGCAGCTTAGCGGTCGGGACAGGGGATGAAAAACTGTTTTTT. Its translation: CASSLAVGTGDEKLFF.

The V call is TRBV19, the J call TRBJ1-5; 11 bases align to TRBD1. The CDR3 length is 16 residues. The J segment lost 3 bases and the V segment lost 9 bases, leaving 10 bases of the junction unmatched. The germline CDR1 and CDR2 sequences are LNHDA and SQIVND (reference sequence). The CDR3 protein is CASDRSGQGDNQPQHF. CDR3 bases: TGTGCCAGCGACCGTTCGGGACAGGGGGACAATCAGCCCCAGCATTTT.

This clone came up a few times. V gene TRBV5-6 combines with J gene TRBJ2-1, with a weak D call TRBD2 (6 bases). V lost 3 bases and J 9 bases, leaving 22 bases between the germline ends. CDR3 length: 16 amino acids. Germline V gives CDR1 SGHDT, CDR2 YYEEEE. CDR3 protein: CASSSYGGQDWGEQFF. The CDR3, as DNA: TGTGCCAGCAGCTCCTACGGGGGTCAGGACTGGGGTGAGCAGTTCTTC.

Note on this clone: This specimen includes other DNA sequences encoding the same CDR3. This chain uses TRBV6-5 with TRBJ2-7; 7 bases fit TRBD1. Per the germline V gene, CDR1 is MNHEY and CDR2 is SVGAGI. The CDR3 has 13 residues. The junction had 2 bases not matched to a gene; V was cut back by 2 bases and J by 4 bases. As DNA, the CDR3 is TGTGCCAGCAGTTACCGGACAGGTTACGAGCAGTACTTC. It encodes CASSYRTGYEQYF.

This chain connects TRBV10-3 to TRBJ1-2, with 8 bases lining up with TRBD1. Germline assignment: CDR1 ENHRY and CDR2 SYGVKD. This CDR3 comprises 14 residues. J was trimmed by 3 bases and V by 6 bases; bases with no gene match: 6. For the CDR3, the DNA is TGTGCCATCAGCTCGACAGGGGCCGACTATGGCTACACCTTC. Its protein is CAISSTGADYGYTF.

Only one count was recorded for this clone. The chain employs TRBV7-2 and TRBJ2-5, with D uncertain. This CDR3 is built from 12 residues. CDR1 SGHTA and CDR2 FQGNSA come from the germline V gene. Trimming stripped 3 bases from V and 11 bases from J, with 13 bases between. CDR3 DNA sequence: TGTGCCAGCAGCTTGCCCGGCCTAGAGCAGTACTTC. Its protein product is CASSLPGLEQYF.

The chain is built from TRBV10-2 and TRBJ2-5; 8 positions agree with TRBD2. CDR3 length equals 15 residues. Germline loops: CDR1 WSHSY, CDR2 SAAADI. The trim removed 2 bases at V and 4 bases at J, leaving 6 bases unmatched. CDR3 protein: CASSEDSGKGETQYF. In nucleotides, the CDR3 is TGCGCCAGCAGTGAGGATAGCGGGAAGGGAGAGACCCAGTACTTC.

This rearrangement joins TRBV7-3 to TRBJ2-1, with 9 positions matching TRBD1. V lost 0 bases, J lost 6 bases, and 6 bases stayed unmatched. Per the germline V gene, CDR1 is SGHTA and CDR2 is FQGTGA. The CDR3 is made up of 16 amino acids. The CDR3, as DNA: TGTGCCAGCAGCTTAACGTCCGGGACAGGGACCAATGAGCAGTTCTTC. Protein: CASSLTSGTGTNEQFF. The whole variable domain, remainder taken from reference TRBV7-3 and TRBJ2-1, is GAGVSQTPSNKVTEKGKYVELRCDPISGHTALYWYRQSLGQGPEFLIYFQGTGAADDSGLPNDRFFAVRPEGSVSTLKIQRTERGDSAVYLCASSLTSGTGTNEQFFGPGTRLTVL.

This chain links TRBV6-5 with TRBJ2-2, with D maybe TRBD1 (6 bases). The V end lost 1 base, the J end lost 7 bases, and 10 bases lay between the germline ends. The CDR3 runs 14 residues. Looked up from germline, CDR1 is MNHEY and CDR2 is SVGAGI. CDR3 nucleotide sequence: TGTGCCAGCAGTTACTTCGGGACACTCGGGGAGCTGTTTTTT. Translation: CASSYFGTLGELFF.

CDR3 loop: CASSLGTGTKDEQFF. The CDR3 nucleotides read TGTGCCAGCAGCCTGGGGACAGGGACTAAAGATGAGCAGTTCTTC. The chain combines TRBV11-1 with TRBJ2-1; 9 bases are a match to TRBD1. This CDR3 has 15 residues. Trimming cost V 5 bases and J 8 bases; bases outside gene matches: 10. In germline, CDR1 is SGHAT, CDR2 FQDESV (reference sequence).

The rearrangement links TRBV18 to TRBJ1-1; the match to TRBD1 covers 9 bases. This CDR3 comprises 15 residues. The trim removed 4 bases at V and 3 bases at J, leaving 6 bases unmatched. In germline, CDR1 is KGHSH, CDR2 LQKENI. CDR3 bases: TGTGCCAGCTCACTAAAACAGGGGGCGGACACTGAAGCTTTCTTT. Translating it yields CASSLKQGADTEAFF.

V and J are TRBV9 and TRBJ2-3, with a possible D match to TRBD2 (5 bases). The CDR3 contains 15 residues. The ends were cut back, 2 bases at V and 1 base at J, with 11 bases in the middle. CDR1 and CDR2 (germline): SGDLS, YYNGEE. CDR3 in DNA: TGTGCCAGCAGCGTTTTCCGGGAAGGCACAGATACGCAGTATTTT. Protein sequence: CASSVFREGTDTQYF.

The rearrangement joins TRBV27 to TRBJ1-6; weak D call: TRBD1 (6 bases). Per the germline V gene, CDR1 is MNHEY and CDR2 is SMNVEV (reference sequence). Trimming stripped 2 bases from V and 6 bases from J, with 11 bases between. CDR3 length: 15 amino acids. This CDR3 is CASSLTGTPNSPLHF. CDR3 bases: TGTGCCAGCAGTTTAACGGGGACACCTAATTCACCCCTCCACTTT.

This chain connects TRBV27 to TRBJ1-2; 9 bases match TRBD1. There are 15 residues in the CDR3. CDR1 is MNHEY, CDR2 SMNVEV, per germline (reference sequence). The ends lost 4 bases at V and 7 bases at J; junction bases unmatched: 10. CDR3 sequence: CASSSLGQGIFGYTF. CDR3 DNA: TGTGCCAGCAGTTCGCTTGGACAGGGGATTTTTGGCTACACCTTC.